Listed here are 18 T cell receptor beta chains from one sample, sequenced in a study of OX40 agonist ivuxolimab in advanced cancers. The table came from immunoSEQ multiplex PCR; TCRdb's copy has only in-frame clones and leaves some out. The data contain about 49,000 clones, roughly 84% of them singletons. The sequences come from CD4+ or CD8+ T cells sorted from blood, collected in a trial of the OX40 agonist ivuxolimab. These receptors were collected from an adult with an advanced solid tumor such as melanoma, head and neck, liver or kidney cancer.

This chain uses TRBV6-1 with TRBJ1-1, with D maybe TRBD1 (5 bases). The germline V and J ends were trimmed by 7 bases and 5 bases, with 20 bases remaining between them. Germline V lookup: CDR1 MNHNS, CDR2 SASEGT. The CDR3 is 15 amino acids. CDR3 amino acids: CASMGSGQGITEAFF. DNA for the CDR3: TGTGCCAGCATGGGGTCAGGGCAGGGAATAACTGAAGCTTTCTTT.

CDR3 loop: CASSFSGRAVDEQFF. The CDR3 region has the DNA TGTGCCAGCAGTTTTAGCGGGAGGGCCGTCGATGAGCAGTTCTTC. The gene calls are TRBV6-6 and TRBJ2-1; 11 bases agree with TRBD2. CDR3 length: 15 amino acids. The trim removed 4 bases at V and 8 bases at J, leaving 7 bases unmatched. The germline gives CDR1 MNHNY, CDR2 SVGAGI (reference sequence).

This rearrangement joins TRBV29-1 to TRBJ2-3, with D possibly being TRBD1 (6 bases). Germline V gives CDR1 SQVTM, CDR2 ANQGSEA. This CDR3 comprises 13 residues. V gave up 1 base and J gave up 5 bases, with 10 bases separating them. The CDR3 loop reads CSVEGQAVDTQYF. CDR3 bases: TGCAGCGTTGAAGGACAGGCTGTAGATACGCAGTATTTT.

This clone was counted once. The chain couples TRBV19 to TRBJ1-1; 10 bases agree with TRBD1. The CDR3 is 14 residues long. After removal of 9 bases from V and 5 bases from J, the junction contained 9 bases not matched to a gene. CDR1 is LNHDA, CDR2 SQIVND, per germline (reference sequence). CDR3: CASKGDRGETEAFF. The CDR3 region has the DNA TGTGCCAGCAAGGGGGACAGGGGAGAAACTGAAGCTTTCTTT.

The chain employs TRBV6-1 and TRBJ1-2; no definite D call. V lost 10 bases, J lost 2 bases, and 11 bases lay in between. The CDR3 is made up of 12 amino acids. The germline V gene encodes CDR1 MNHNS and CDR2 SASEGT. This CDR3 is CATKRLNYGYTF. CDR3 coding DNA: TGTGCCACTAAGAGACTGAACTATGGCTACACCTTC.

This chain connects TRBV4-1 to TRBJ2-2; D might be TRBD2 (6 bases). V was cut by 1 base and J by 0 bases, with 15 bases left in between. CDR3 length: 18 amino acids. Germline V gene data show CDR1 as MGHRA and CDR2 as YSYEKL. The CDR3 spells CASSQAHTGLPNTGELFF. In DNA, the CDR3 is TGCGCCAGCAGCCAAGCTCATACGGGACTGCCGAACACCGGGGAGCTGTTTTTT.

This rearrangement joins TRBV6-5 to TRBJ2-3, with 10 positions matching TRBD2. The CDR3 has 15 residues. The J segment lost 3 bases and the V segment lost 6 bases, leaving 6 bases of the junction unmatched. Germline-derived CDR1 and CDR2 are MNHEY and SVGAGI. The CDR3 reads CASRTGTSATDTQYF. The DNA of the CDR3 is TGTGCCAGCAGAACCGGGACTAGCGCTACAGATACGCAGTATTTT.

DNA of the CDR3: TGTGCCAGCAGCGGCTTAGCGGGGGCGAACACCGGGGAGCTGTTTTTT. Amino acids: CASSGLAGANTGELFF. The chain joins TRBV5-4 to TRBJ2-2; 9 nucleotides line up with TRBD2. J lost 0 bases, V lost 4 bases, and 4 bases had no gene match. CDR1 and CDR2 from the germline V gene are SGHNT and YYREEE (reference sequence). This CDR3 region has 16 residues. Full variable domain (rest looked up from reference TRBV5-4 and TRBJ2-2): ETGVTQSPTHLIKTRGQQVTLRCSSQSGHNTVSWYQQALGQGPQFIFQYYREEENGRGNFPPRFSGLQFPNYSSELNVNALELDDSALYLCASSGLAGANTGELFFGEGSRLTVL.

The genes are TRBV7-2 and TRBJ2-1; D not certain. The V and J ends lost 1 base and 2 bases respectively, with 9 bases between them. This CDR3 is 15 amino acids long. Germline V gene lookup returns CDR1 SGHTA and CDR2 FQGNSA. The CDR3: CASSLVPATYNEQFF. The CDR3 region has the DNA TGTGCCAGCAGCTTAGTACCAGCGACCTACAATGAGCAGTTCTTC.

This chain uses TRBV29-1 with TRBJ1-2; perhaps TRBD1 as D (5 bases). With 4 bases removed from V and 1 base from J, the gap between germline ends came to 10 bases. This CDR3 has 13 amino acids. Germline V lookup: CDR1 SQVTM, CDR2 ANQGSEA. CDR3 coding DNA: TGCAGCGTTGTTTGGGGGAGTAACTATGGCTACACCTTC. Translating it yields CSVVWGSNYGYTF.

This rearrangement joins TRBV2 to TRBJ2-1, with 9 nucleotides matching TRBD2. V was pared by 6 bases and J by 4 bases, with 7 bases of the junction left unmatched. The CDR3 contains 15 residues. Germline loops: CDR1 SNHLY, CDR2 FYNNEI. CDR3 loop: CASSRSGSEYNEQFF. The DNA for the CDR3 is TGTGCCAGCAGCCGTAGCGGGAGTGAGTACAATGAGCAGTTCTTC.

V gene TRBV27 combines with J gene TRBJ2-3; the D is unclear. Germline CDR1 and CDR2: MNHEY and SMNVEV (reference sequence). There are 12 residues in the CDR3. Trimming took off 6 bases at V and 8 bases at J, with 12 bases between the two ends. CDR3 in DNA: TGTGCCAGCAGCCCGCCTTCTGGTACGCAGTATTTT. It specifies CASSPPSGTQYF.

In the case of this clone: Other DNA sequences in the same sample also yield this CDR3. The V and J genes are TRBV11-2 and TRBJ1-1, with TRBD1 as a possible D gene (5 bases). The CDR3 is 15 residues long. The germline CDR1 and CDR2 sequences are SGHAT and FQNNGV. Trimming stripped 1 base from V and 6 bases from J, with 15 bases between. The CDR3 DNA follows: TGTGCCAGCAGCTTAGTTAGTGGGGGGAAGGCTGAAGCTTTCTTT. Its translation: CASSLVSGGKAEAFF.

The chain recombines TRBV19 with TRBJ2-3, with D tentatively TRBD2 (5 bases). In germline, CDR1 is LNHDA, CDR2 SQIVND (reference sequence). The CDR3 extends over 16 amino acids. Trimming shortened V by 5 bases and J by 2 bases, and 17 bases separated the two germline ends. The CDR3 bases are TGTGCCAGTAGTCCCCTTGGAGGCCCTTCCACAGATACGCAGTATTTT. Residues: CASSPLGGPSTDTQYF.

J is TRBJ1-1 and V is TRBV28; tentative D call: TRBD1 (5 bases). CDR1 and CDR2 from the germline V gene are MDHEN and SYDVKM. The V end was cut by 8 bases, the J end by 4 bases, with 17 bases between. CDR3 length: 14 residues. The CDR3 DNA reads TGTGCCAGCGGTGGTTTGGGGCTGGGCACTGAAGCTTTCTTT. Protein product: CASGGLGLGTEAFF.

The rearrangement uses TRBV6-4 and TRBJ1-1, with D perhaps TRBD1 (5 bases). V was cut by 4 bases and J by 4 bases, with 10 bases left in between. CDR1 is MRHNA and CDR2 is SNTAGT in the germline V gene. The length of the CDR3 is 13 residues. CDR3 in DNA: TGTGCCAGCAGTGTGGACACCCGCACTGAAGCTTTCTTT. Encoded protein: CASSVDTRTEAFF.

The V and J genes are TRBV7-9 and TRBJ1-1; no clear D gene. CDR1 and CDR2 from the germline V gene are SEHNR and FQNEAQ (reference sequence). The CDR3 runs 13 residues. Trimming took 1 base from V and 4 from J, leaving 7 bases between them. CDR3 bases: TGTGCCAGCAGCTTAGTCCGGAGCACTGAAGCTTTCTTT. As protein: CASSLVRSTEAFF. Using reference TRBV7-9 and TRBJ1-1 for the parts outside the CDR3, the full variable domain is DTGVSQNPRHKITKRGQNVTFRCDPISEHNRLYWYRQTLGQGPEFLTYFQNEAQLEKSRLLSDRFSAERPKGSFSTLEIQRTEQGDSAMYLCASSLVRSTEAFFGQGTRLTVV.

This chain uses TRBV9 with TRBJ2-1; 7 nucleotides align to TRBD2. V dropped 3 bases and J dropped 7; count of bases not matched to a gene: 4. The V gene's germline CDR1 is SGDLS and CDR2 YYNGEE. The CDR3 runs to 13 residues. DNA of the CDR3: TGTGCCAGCAGCGCGAGACTAGCTAATGAGCAGTTCTTC. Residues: CASSARLANEQFF.